One TCR beta chain is described in this entry. TCRdb reanalyzed the 5' RACE reads, giving one entry per CDR3 protein sequence and no DNA. This sample's table has about 260,000 distinct CDR3 sequences. This record belongs to a study of T cells expressing NK-cell markers. The CDR3 covers 16 residues. In germline, CDR1 is LGHNT, CDR2 FRNRAP. The sequenced sample consisted of blood T cells: a sorted CD56 or NKG2C T cell subset, CD4+ or CD8+ T cells, or bulk PBMC T cells (not recorded which). The sequence derives from a man aged 18 to 30 in good health. The chain uses TRBV12-5 and TRBJ1-2. The CDR3: CASGSDLTRVVGGYTF.